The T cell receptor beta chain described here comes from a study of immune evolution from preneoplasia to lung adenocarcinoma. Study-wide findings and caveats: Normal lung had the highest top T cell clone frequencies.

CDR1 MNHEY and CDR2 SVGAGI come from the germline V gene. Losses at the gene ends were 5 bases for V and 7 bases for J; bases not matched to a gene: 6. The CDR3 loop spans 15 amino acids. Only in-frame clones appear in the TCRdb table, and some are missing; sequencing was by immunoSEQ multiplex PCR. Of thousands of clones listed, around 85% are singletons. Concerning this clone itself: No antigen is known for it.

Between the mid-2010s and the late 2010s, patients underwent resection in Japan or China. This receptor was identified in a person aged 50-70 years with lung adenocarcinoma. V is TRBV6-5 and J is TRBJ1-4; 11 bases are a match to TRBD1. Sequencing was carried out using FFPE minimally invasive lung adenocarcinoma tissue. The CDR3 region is CASSPPGQGGEKLFF. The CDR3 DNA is TGTGCCAGCAGTCCACCGGGACAGGGGGGTGAAAAACTGTTTTTT.